These 14 T cell receptor beta chains originate from one sample sequenced in a study of cytomegalovirus exposure and HLA in healthy donors. With 60 Vbeta and 13 Jbeta primers, the PCR was carried out. Assay used: immunoSEQ multiplex PCR; TCRdb lists only in-frame clones, some missing. The profile shows some 67,000 clones, roughly 78% of them singletons. Sequenced material: PBMCs. The origin of the receptors is a man aged 40-49 years in good health and CMV-seronegative.

The chain uses TRBV28 and TRBJ2-5; D possibly corresponds to TRBD2 (6 bases). The J call may be in error: the DNA end matches TRBJ2-7 better. The CDR3 length is 14 residues. Germline V CDR1 and CDR2: MDHEN, SYDVKM. The DNA of the CDR3 is TGTGCCAGCAGTGGCACGGGGGACTCTTACGAGCAGTACTTC. Protein sequence: CASSGTGDSYEQYF.

The chain carries TRBV5-6 and TRBJ2-7, with D possibly being TRBD1 (5 bases). The CDR3 loop spans 12 amino acids. With 6 bases removed from V and 2 bases from J, the gap between germline ends came to 9 bases. CDR1 and CDR2 from the germline V gene are SGHDT and YYEEEE. CDR3: CASNGQAYEQYF. CDR3 nucleotides: TGTGCCAGCAACGGACAAGCCTACGAGCAGTACTTC.

The V call is TRBV10-3, the J call TRBJ1-1, with a possible D match to TRBD1 (5 bases). CDR1 and CDR2 from the germline V gene are ENHRY and SYGVKD. The length of the CDR3 is 13 residues. Trimming took 2 bases from V and 10 from J, leaving 14 bases between them. CDR3 DNA: TGTGCCATCAGTGAGGGGGCGCCATGCCCAGCTTTCTTT. Its protein is CAISEGAPCPAFF.

This clone appeared a single time. V usage is TRBV5-5 and J usage is TRBJ2-7; D remains ambiguous. Trimming took off 4 bases at V and 2 bases at J, with 10 bases between the two ends. Per germline, CDR1 SGHKS and CDR2 YYEKEE (reference sequence). The CDR3 covers 13 residues. The CDR3 here is CASSPPGAYEQYF. CDR3 nucleotide sequence: TGTGCCAGCAGCCCCCCGGGTGCCTACGAGCAGTACTTC.

This chain connects TRBV19 to TRBJ2-5; 7 nucleotides agree with TRBD2. Trimming took 1 base from V and 7 from J; bases not matched to a gene: 0. The CDR3 is 12 residues long. Germline CDR1 LNHDA, CDR2 SQIVND (reference sequence). The CDR3 protein is CASSIAGGTQYF. CDR3 bases: TGTGCCAGTAGTATAGCGGGGGGGACCCAGTACTTC.

In regard to this clone: One end of the junction does not line up with germline, which may come from a read error. The chain has TRBV7-9 and TRBJ2-1, with 9 bases identical to TRBD1. The CDR3 spans 15 residues. Germline V gives CDR1 SEHNR, CDR2 FQNEAQ (reference sequence). The CDR3, as DNA: TGTTCCAGCAGCCTTTTAGGACAGGGGTACAATGAGCAGTTCTTC. Translation gives CSSSLLGQGYNEQFF. The full variable domain, with the rest looked up from reference TRBV7-9 and TRBJ2-1, is DTGVSQNPRHKITKRGQNVTFRCDPISEHNRLYWYRQTLGQGPEFLTYFQNEAQLEKSRLLSDRFSAERPKGSFSTLEIQRTEQGDSAMYLCSSSLLGQGYNEQFFGPGTRLTVL.

The rearrangement uses TRBV19 and TRBJ2-2, with D possibly matching TRBD1 (5 bases). CDR3 length: 17 residues. The V gene's germline CDR1 is LNHDA and CDR2 SQIVND (reference sequence). Trimming shortened V by 4 bases and J by 0 bases, and 15 bases separated the two germline ends. CDR3 sequence: CASSRGLFRTNTGELFF. In DNA form, the CDR3 reads TGTGCCAGTAGTAGGGGCCTATTCCGGACGAACACCGGGGAGCTGTTTTTT.

V and J are TRBV6-5 and TRBJ2-7, with D perhaps matching TRBD2 (5 bases). Trimming pared 8 bases from V and 6 bases from J, leaving 17 bases between. CDR1 MNHEY and CDR2 SVGAGI come from the germline V gene. The CDR3 consists of 13 residues. The CDR3 DNA reads TGTGCCAGCGGCTCCAAGTTGCGGGTCGAGCAGTACTTC. This codes for CASGSKLRVEQYF.

V usage is TRBV28 and J usage is TRBJ2-2, with 7 bases identical to TRBD1. The CDR3 is 17 amino acids. V shed 5 bases, J shed 1 base, and the junction held 10 bases outside the gene matches. In germline, CDR1 is MDHEN, CDR2 SYDVKM. In nucleotides, the CDR3 is TGTGCCAGCAGTGCGCCGGGACAGATATTGAACACCGGGGAGCTGTTTTTT. Translating gives CASSAPGQILNTGELFF.

This clone was counted a few times. This rearrangement joins TRBV5-5 to TRBJ1-1; D is perhaps TRBD1 (6 bases). The CDR3 runs 14 residues. V lost 3 bases, J lost 4 bases, and 13 bases lay in between. CDR1 is SGHKS, CDR2 YYEKEE, per germline (reference sequence). CDR3 nucleotide sequence: TGTGCCAGCAGCTATACAGGGTCGGTCACTGAAGCTTTCTTT. Its translation is CASSYTGSVTEAFF.

The CDR3 here is CATSPSDSSYNEQFF. The CDR3 coding sequence is TGTGCCACCAGCCCCAGCGACAGCTCCTACAATGAGCAGTTCTTC. The gene calls are TRBV15 and TRBJ2-1, with D perhaps matching TRBD1 (5 bases). Deletions cut 5 bases from V and 0 bases from J, with 11 bases between. The CDR3 has 15 amino acids. The germline CDR1 and CDR2 sequences are LNHNV and YYDKDF (reference sequence).

This clone was seen only once. The chain joins TRBV5-6 to TRBJ2-7, with D unclear. V lost 4 bases and J 3 bases, leaving 17 bases between the germline ends. This CDR3 region has 15 residues. CDR1 is SGHDT, CDR2 YYEEEE, per germline. CDR3 in amino acids: CASSSGLQPDYEQYF. CDR3 bases: TGTGCCAGCAGCAGTGGGCTCCAGCCAGACTACGAGCAGTACTTC.

The DNA for the CDR3 is TGTGCCAGCAGCCCGGGCACTGAAGCTTTCTTT. Translation gives CASSPGTEAFF. This chain joins TRBV28 and TRBJ1-1, with D unresolved. The CDR3 runs 11 residues. Germline V gives CDR1 MDHEN, CDR2 SYDVKM. The germline V and J ends were trimmed by 6 bases and 4 bases, with 6 bases remaining between them.

Regarding this clone: At one boundary the junction diverges from the germline segment, which might be a read error. The chain's CDR3 is CASSYGQGYVQYF. In DNA, the CDR3 is TGTGCCAGCAGTTACGGACAGGGGTACGTGCAGTACTTC. The chain joins TRBV6-6 to TRBJ2-7; 9 bases are shared with TRBD1. The CDR3 has 13 residues. Germline CDR1 and CDR2: MNHNY and SVGAGI (reference sequence).